This is a list of T cell receptor beta chains from one sample in a study of a mutant IDH1 vaccine in newly diagnosed glioma. No antigen is known for these receptors. The data were produced by immunoSEQ multiplex PCR, yet TCRdb's version contains in-frame clones alone and is incomplete. This sample has tens of thousands of clones, with around 85% found just once. Sequences were derived from PBMCs, sampled from a glioma patient whose treatment included an IDH1 peptide vaccine. The receptors were sampled from a woman between 45 and 60 years old with glioma. Both conserved end residues are part of each CDR3. Each record gives: J gene, D gene, V gene, CDR3 protein, CDR3 DNA. D genes are given only for firm matches.

TRBJ2-7	NA	TRBV7-3	CASSVDGSYEQYF	TGTGCCAGCAGCGTCGACGGCTCCTACGAGCAGTACTTC
TRBJ1-1	TRBD1	TRBV13	CASGTGAYSAFF	TGTGCCAGCGGGACAGGGGCCTATTCGGCTTTCTTT
TRBJ2-1	TRBD2	TRBV23-1	CASSLGGDEQFF	TGCGCCAGCAGTCTGGGAGGGGATGAGCAGTTCTTC
TRBJ1-2	TRBD1	TRBV5-1	CASSLGQVNDNYGYTF	TGCGCCAGCAGCCTCGGACAGGTTAATGATAACTATGGCTACACCTTC
TRBJ2-5	TRBD1	TRBV28	CASSLPYGTGEVQQETQYF	TGTGCCAGCAGCCTGCCGTATGGGACAGGGGAGGTTCAACAAGAGACCCAGTACTTC
TRBJ2-1	TRBD2	TRBV28	CASSLQGLADGTSSYNEQFF	TGTGCCAGCAGTTTACAAGGCCTAGCGGACGGTACGAGCTCCTACAATGAGCAGTTCTTC
TRBJ1-3	NA	TRBV29-1	CSVELQDGNTIYF	TGCAGCGTTGAATTACAGGACGGAAACACCATATATTTT
TRBJ2-3	TRBD2	TRBV28	CASSSQKGGPVDTQYF	TGTGCCAGCAGCTCCCAGAAGGGAGGGCCCGTAGATACGCAGTATTTT
TRBJ2-6	NA	TRBV7-9	CASSSLANHSGANVLTF	TGTGCCAGCAGCTCGCTGGCAAATCACTCTGGGGCCAACGTCCTGACTTTC
TRBJ2-7	NA	TRBV11-2	CASSFVSASYEQYF	TGTGCCAGCAGCTTTGTTAGCGCGTCCTACGAGCAGTACTTC
TRBJ1-6	NA	TRBV28	CASREKDPIFGSPLHF	TGTGCCAGCAGAGAAAAGGACCCTATCTTTGGGTCACCCCTCCACTTT
TRBJ1-6	TRBD1	TRBV6-1	CASTSGQGSSPLHF	TGTGCCAGCACTTCCGGACAGGGAAGCTCACCCCTCCACTTT
TRBJ2-1	NA	TRBV2	CASSGKFF	TGTGCCAGCAGTGGAAAGTTCTTC